Listed here are 21 T cell receptor beta chains from one sample, sequenced in a study of blood T cell repertoires in COVID-19. Only in-frame clones appear in the TCRdb table, and some are missing; sequencing was by immunoSEQ multiplex PCR. The sample gives under 80,000 clones, roughly 89% of which show up once; around 13% is in the top ten. The sequencing sample was made of peripheral blood. These TCRs come from a man aged 65 to 85 with active or convalescent COVID-19.

V usage is TRBV7-2 and J usage is TRBJ1-5; 10 bases agree with TRBD1. The junction had 3 bases not matched to a gene; V was cut back by 5 bases and J by 2 bases. The CDR3 length is 15 residues. Germline CDR1 reads SGHTA; CDR2 reads FQGNSA. CDR3 loop: CASSGGQGGNQPQHF. The CDR3 DNA follows: TGTGCCAGCAGCGGCGGACAGGGGGGCAATCAGCCCCAGCATTTT.

The chain has TRBV19 and TRBJ2-1, with 13 bases identical to TRBD2. Germline CDR1 reads LNHDA; CDR2 reads SQIVND (reference sequence). The CDR3 runs 16 residues. Losses at the gene ends were 4 bases for V and 7 bases for J; bases not matched to a gene: 7. This chain's CDR3 is CASSRTSGRMLNEQFF. The CDR3 DNA reads TGTGCCAGTAGTAGGACTAGCGGGAGAATGTTAAATGAGCAGTTCTTC.

This rearrangement joins TRBV6-1 to TRBJ1-1; 8 bases align to TRBD1. The CDR3 contains 15 residues. Unmatched junction bases numbered 8, after V lost 2 bases and J lost 6 bases. CDR1 and CDR2 from the germline V gene are MNHNS and SASEGT. The CDR3 reads CASSEPGQALSEAFF. The CDR3 DNA sequence: TGTGCCAGCAGTGAACCGGGACAGGCTCTCTCTGAAGCTTTCTTT.

V is TRBV6-5 and J is TRBJ2-1, with 11 positions matching TRBD2. The V gene's germline CDR1 is MNHEY and CDR2 SVGAGI. There are 15 residues in the CDR3. V shed 5 bases and J 9 bases; nucleotides not matched to a gene: 9. The CDR3 sequence: CASSQLTSGRVEQFF. The CDR3 coding sequence is TGTGCCAGCAGTCAATTAACTAGCGGGAGAGTTGAGCAGTTCTTC.

This rearrangement joins TRBV28 to TRBJ2-1, with 11 positions matching TRBD2. V shed 10 bases, J shed 9 bases, and the junction held 8 bases outside the gene matches. This CDR3 is built from 13 residues. Germline V gene lookup returns CDR1 MDHEN and CDR2 SYDVKM. The DNA of the CDR3 is TGTGCCATAGGGCTAGCGGGAGGTAGTGAGCAGTTCTTC. Its protein is CAIGLAGGSEQFF.

The CDR3 loop reads CASSYLRDRGREGYTF. CDR3 bases: TGTGCCAGCAGTTACCTGAGGGACAGGGGGCGAGAGGGCTACACCTTC. V usage is TRBV6-6 and J usage is TRBJ1-2, with 12 bases that match TRBD1. The V gene's germline CDR1 is MNHNY and CDR2 SVGAGI (reference sequence). The J segment lost 8 bases and the V segment lost 2 bases, leaving 9 bases of the junction unmatched. There are 16 residues in the CDR3.

The chain links TRBV29-1 to TRBJ2-1; 7 nucleotides line up with TRBD2. This CDR3 region has 14 residues. Germline lookup yields CDR1 SQVTM and CDR2 ANQGSEA. V lost 6 bases and J lost 4; bases outside the gene matches: 9. The CDR3 region has the DNA TGCAGCGTGGGGACCCGCGGGAGTTACAATGAGCAGTTCTTC. Translation: CSVGTRGSYNEQFF.

The CDR3 here is CASSLAGEGGTEAFF. In DNA form, the CDR3 reads TGTGCCAGCAGCTTGGCCGGGGAAGGGGGAACTGAAGCTTTCTTT. The chain links TRBV5-4 to TRBJ1-1; D possibly corresponds to TRBD1 (6 bases). Germline V lookup: CDR1 SGHNT, CDR2 YYREEE (reference sequence). The CDR3 spans 15 residues. Trimming removed 0 bases at V and 5 bases at J, with 14 bases between.

V is TRBV5-6 and J is TRBJ1-2; TRBD1 matches 7 bases. J gave up 6 bases and V 0 bases, and 5 bases lay outside the gene matches. This CDR3 has 14 residues. Germline V gene sequence: CDR1 SGHDT, CDR2 YYEEEE. The CDR3 nucleotides read TGTGCCAGCAGCTTGGTCGACAGGGAAGATGGCTACACCTTC. Translated, it gives CASSLVDREDGYTF.

This rearrangement joins TRBV6-5 to TRBJ2-5; a possible D gene is TRBD2 (5 bases). CDR1 is MNHEY and CDR2 is SVGAGI in the germline V gene. V gave up 7 bases and J gave up 5 bases, with 17 bases separating them. The CDR3 length is 14 residues. The CDR3: CASTQKRSGETQYF. CDR3 nucleotides: TGTGCCAGCACACAAAAGCGATCGGGGGAGACCCAGTACTTC.

The V call is TRBV4-3, the J call TRBJ2-7, with TRBD1 matching over 9 bases. With V trimmed by 0 bases and J by 6 bases, 6 bases remained unmatched. The CDR3 covers 15 residues. The V gene's germline CDR1 is LGHNA and CDR2 YSLEER. The CDR3 loop reads CASSQERTGVSEQYF. The CDR3 nucleotides are TGCGCCAGCAGCCAAGAAAGGACAGGGGTTAGCGAGCAGTACTTC.

V is TRBV28 and J is TRBJ1-4; 7 bases line up with TRBD1. The CDR3 consists of 16 residues. The V gene end was trimmed by 4 bases and the J gene end by 13 bases; junction bases not matched to a gene: 18. Germline CDR1 is MDHEN and CDR2 is SYDVKM. The CDR3 nucleotides are TGTGCCAGCAGTTCGATAACCGGGACAGACATTTGGCGACTGTTTTTT. Translating gives CASSSITGTDIWRLFF.

This clone was observed once. The rearrangement uses TRBV18 and TRBJ2-5; 9 nucleotides match TRBD1. The ends lost 5 bases at V and 5 bases at J; junction bases unmatched: 6. The germline CDR1 and CDR2 sequences are KGHSH and LQKENI. The CDR3 totals 14 residues. The CDR3 here is CASSSQGAGETQYF. For the CDR3, the DNA is TGTGCCAGCTCATCACAGGGGGCCGGTGAGACCCAGTACTTC.

This sequence joins TRBV5-1 and TRBJ2-3; D unclear. Germline V gene data show CDR1 as SGHRS and CDR2 as YFSETQ. The V and J ends lost 4 bases and 0 bases respectively, with 12 bases between them. This CDR3 has 15 residues. DNA of the CDR3: TGCGCCAGCAGCCTAGGTGGTACTAGCACAGATACGCAGTATTTT. It codes for CASSLGGTSTDTQYF.

V is TRBV5-1 and J is TRBJ2-3; D remains unclear. Germline loops: CDR1 SGHRS, CDR2 YFSETQ. This CDR3 is 15 amino acids long. Trimming removed 5 bases from V and 2 bases from J, with 15 bases in between. In DNA, the CDR3 is TGCGCCAGCAGAAAAACGGTAGTATACACAGATACGCAGTATTTT. Encoded protein: CASRKTVVYTDTQYF. The full variable domain, its missing parts supplied by reference TRBV5-1 and TRBJ2-3, is KAGVTQTPRYLIKTRGQQVTLSCSPISGHRSVSWYQQTPGQGLQFLFEYFSETQRNKGNFPGRFSGRQFSNSRSEMNVSTLELGDSALYLCASRKTVVYTDTQYFGPGTRLTVL.

This rearrangement joins TRBV6-1 to TRBJ1-5; a possible D gene is TRBD1 (6 bases). Trimming stripped 2 bases from V and 6 bases from J, with 14 bases between. The CDR3 is made up of 15 amino acids. Germline V gives CDR1 MNHNS, CDR2 SASEGT. CDR3 nucleotides: TGTGCCAGCAGTGAAACTGAGGGGGGGAGTCAGCCCCAGCATTTT. Translating gives CASSETEGGSQPQHF.

V gene TRBV4-2 combines with J gene TRBJ2-1; D is perhaps TRBD1 (5 bases). CDR1 and CDR2 from the germline V gene are LGHNA and YNFKEQ. This CDR3 has 17 residues. Between the trimmed V and J ends, which lost 2 bases and 5 bases, there was a span of 19 bases. The CDR3 DNA follows: TGTGCCAGCAGCCAACCCATTAGACTGGACACGGACAATGAGCAGTTCTTC. Encoded protein: CASSQPIRLDTDNEQFF.

V usage is TRBV15 and J usage is TRBJ2-5; no firm D call. The germline V gene encodes CDR1 LNHNV and CDR2 YYDKDF (reference sequence). The CDR3 runs 15 residues. Trimming removed 0 bases at V and 1 base at J, with 9 bases between. The CDR3 loop reads CATSRDRSFQETQYF. The CDR3 region has the DNA TGTGCCACCAGCAGAGATCGGAGTTTCCAAGAGACCCAGTACTTC.

The chain has TRBV5-4 and TRBJ2-2; 8 positions match TRBD2. V was clipped by 6 bases and J by 5 bases; unmatched bases: 9. Germline values: CDR1 SGHNT, CDR2 YYREEE (reference sequence). This CDR3 region has 15 residues. CDR3 sequence: CASTEAGGGTGELFF. CDR3 DNA sequence: TGTGCCAGCACAGAGGCGGGAGGAGGAACCGGGGAGCTGTTTTTT.

This clone was detected only once. This sequence joins TRBV20-1 and TRBJ1-5, with D unclear. The CDR3 covers 11 residues. Trimming pared 3 bases from V and 6 bases from J, leaving 6 bases between. CDR1 is DFQATT, CDR2 SNEGSKA, per germline (reference sequence). This chain's CDR3 is CSASSGQPQHF. Written as DNA, the CDR3 is TGCAGTGCTAGTTCGGGTCAGCCCCAGCATTTT.

The rearrangement joins TRBV6-2 or TRBV6-3 to TRBJ2-7; maybe TRBD2 (5 bases). The germline V gene has CDR1 MNHEY and CDR2 SVGEGT. The ends were cut back, 4 bases at V and 13 bases at J, with 29 bases in the middle. This CDR3 has 16 residues. CDR3 coding DNA: TGTGCCAGCAGTTCCGTCCCGGGCGCGCTAAGCAATCGGGGTTACTTC. It yields the protein CASSSVPGALSNRGYF.